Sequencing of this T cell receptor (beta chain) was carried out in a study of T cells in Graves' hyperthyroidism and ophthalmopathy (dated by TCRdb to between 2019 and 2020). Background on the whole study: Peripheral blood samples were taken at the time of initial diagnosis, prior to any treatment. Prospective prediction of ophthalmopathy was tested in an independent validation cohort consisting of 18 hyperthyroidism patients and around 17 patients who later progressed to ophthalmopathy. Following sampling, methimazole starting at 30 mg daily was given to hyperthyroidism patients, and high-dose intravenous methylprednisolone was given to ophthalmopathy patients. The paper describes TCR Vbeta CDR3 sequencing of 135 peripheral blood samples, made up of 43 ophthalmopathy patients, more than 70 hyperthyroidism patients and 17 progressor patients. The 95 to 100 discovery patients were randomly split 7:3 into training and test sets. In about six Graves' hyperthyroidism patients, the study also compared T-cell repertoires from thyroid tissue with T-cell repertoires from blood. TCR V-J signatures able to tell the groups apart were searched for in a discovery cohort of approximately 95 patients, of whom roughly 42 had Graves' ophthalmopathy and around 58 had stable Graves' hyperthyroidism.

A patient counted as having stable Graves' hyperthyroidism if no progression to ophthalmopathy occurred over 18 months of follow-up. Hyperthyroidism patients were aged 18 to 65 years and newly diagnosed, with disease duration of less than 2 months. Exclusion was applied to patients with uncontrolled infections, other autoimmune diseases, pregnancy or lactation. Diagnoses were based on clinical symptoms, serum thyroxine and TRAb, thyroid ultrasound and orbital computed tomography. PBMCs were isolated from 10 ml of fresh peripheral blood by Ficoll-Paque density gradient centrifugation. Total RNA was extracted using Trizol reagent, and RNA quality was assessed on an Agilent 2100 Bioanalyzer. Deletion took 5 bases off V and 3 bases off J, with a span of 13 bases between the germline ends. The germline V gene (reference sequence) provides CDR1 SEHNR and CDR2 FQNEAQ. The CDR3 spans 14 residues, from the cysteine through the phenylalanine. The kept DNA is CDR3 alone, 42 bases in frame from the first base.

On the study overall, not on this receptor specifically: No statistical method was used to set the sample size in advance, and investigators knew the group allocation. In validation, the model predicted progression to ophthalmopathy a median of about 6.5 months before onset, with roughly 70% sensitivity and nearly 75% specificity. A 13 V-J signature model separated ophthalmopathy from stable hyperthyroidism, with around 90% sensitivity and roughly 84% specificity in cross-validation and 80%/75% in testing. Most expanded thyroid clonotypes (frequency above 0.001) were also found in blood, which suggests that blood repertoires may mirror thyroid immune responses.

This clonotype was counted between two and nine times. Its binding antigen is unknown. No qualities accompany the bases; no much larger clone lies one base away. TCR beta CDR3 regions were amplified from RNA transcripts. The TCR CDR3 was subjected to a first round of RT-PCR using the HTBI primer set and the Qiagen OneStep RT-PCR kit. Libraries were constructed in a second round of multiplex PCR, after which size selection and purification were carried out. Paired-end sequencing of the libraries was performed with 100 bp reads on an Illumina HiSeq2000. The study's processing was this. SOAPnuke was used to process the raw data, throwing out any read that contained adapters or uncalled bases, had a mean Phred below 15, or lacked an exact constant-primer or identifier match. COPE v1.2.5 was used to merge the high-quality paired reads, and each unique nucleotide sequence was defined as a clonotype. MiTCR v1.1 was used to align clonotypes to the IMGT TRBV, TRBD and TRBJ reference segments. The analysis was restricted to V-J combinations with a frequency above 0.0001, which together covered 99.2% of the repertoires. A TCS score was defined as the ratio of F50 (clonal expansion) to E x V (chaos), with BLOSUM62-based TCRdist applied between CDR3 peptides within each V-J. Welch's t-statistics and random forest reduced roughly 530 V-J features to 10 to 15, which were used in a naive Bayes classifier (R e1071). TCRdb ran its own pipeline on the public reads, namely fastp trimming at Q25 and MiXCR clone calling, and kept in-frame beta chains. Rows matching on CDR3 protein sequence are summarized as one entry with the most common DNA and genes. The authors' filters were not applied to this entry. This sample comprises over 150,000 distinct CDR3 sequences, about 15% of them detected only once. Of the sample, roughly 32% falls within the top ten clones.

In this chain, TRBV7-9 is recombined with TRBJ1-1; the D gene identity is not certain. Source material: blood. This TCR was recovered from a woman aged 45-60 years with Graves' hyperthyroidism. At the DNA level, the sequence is TGTGCCAGCAGCCCTGCGTGGCGGCACACTGAAGCTTTCTTT. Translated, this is CASSPAWRHTEAFF.